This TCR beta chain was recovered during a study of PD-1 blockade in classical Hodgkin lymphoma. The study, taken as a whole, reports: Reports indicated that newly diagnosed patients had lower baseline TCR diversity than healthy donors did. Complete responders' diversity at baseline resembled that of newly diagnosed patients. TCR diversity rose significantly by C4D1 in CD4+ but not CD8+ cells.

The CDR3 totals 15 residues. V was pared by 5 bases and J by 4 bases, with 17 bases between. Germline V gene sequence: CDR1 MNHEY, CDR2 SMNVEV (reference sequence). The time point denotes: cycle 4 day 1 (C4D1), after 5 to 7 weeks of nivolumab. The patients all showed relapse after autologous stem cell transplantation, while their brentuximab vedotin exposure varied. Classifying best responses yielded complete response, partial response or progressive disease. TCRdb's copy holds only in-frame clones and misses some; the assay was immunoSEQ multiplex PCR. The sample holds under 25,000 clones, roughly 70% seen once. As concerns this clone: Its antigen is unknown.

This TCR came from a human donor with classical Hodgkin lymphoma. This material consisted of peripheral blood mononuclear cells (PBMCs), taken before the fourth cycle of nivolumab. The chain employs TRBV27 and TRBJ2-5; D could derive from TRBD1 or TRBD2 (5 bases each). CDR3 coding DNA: TGTGCCAGCAGTCGCGTCCGACCGGGGCCAGAGACCCAGTACTTC. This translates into CASSRVRPGPETQYF.